This entry features one TCR beta chain sequence. Its specificity is unknown. Sequencing was performed with immunoSEQ multiplex PCR; in TCRdb, only in-frame clones are kept and a portion is missing. The sample shows about 94,000 clones, just under 90% of them seen only once. Regarding time point: week 47, end of study. Each vaccine dose was 300 ug of mutant IDH1 20-mer peptide, with topical imiquimod. The record originates from a study of a mutant IDH1 vaccine in newly diagnosed glioma. Study-level information: Vaccination began 4-6 weeks post radiotherapy alone, or with temozolomide cycles. Pretreatment consisted of radiotherapy, temozolomide, or both, with most receiving both. The study held visit V12 at week 35 and visit V13 at week 47. Study-wide results and caveats: A vaccine-induced immune response developed in 93.3% of the patients.

Trimming left V 0 bases short and J 0 bases short, with 10 bases between. This CDR3 has 15 amino acids. CDR1 SGDLS and CDR2 YYNGEE come from the germline V gene. V is TRBV9 and J is TRBJ2-7; D remains ambiguous. The source was PBMCs, collected from a glioma patient whose treatment included an IDH1 peptide vaccine. The TCR sequence derives from a woman aged 45-59 years with glioma. The DNA of the CDR3 is TGTGCCAGCAGCGTAGCCGGATCTAGCTCCTACGAGCAGTACTTC. Translation gives CASSVAGSSSYEQYF.